The text below deals with one T cell receptor (beta chain). The CDR3 totals 16 residues. V lost 4 bases and J lost 3, with 19 bases in between. The V gene's germline CDR1 is SSHAT and CDR2 FNYEAQ (reference sequence). This sample was included in a study of long-term antiretroviral therapy in people with HIV. The wider study: The 2015 immediate-ART recommendation came about a decade after the earliest samples.

Treatment of all HIV participants took place in the United States. With survey level as its setting, the immunoSEQ assay was v3.0. Each sample aimed for roughly 40,000-55,000 sequenced T-cell genomes. Sequencing was performed with immunoSEQ multiplex PCR; in TCRdb, only in-frame clones are kept and a portion is missing. The top ten hold 5% to 7% of the sample, which has 20,000 or so clones, around 79% seen once. The sequenced sample was unsorted PBMCs, obtained at the start of antiretroviral therapy, before treatment. The chain joins TRBV7-7 to TRBJ2-7, with D uncertain. This clonotype was sampled from a man between 18 and 29 years old with HIV. The DNA of the CDR3 is TGTGCCAGCAGCTCCCTCCGGAGCGCAAGCGACTACGAGCAGTACTTC. Protein sequence: CASSSLRSASDYEQYF.